This T cell receptor beta chain was sequenced for a study of T-cell memory formation after mild COVID-19. Constant-segment primers were used for 5'RACE, and the resulting TCR alpha and TCR beta cDNA libraries carried sample barcodes and UMIs. TCRdb passed the 5' RACE reads through MiXCR, listing each CDR3 protein once. This table has about 150,000 distinct CDR3 sequences, 25% to 40% appearing once. Germline V CDR1 and CDR2: MNHNS, SASEGT. The CDR3 contains 16 residues. J gave up 0 bases and V 6 bases, and 9 bases lay outside the gene matches. The TCR sequence derives from an adult woman who had mild COVID-19 (a few samples of this study predate the infection). Cell type and time point are not known. The chain employs TRBV6-1 and TRBJ2-7, with 9 bases lining up with TRBD1. The sequenced material came from PBMCs or a T cell subset sorted from them (not recorded which). The CDR3 DNA sequence: TGTGCCAGCAGGGGCTCCCCGGGACAGGGCTCCTACGAGCAGTACTTC. Amino acids: CASRGSPGQGSYEQYF.